This TCR beta chain originates from a study of cytomegalovirus exposure and HLA in healthy donors. Whole-study findings and limits: For TCR beta chains, V- and J-gene trimming was later linked to a missense DCLRE1C variant. Some TCR beta chains (roughly 160 of them) were listed as cytomegalovirus-associated. A later analysis showed TCR association rates differing by HLA locus, peaking at DRB1 and lowest at HLA-C.

A multiplex PCR was run with 60 Vbeta primers and 13 Jbeta primers. Authors' processing steps: A later analysis counted about 80 million unique TCR beta chains, about 11 million shared. This table comes from immunoSEQ multiplex PCR, and its TCRdb copy is limited to in-frame clones, with some not included. Clone size and the V and J calls come from that table; the DNA yielded D and trimming. This table has 100,000 to 150,000 clones, 78% appearing once. The CDR3 consists of 14 residues. Germline CDR1 and CDR2: SGHAT and FQNNGV. V lost 4 bases, J lost 13 bases, and 14 bases stayed unmatched. Comment on this clone: The antigen remains undetermined.

The receptor was isolated from a young man in good health and CMV-seropositive. The sequenced sample consisted of PBMCs. V and J are TRBV11-2 and TRBJ1-1; 8 nucleotides agree with TRBD1. The CDR3 loop reads CASSSSPQGARVFF. As DNA, the CDR3 is TGTGCCAGCAGCTCCAGTCCCCAGGGGGCTCGTGTTTTCTTT.